The rows below give T cell receptor beta chains drawn from one sample of a study of cytomegalovirus exposure and HLA in healthy donors. Profiling relied on immunoSEQ multiplex PCR, and the TCRdb table lists in-frame clones only, not all of them. Of 85,000 to 120,000 clones in the sample, roughly three quarters were seen once. Input material: PBMCs. Receptor source: a male donor in good health and CMV-seropositive. CDR3s include the opening cysteine and the closing phenylalanine or tryptophan. A D gene is named only where the DNA matches it firmly. Not every row has a clone size; where given, it reads once, few, many or a size class.

v_gene,d_gene,j_gene,abundance,CDR3nt,CDR3aa
TRBV28,TRBD1,TRBJ1-4,NA,TGTGCCAGCAGCCGGGGGGGGACAGGGAACGAAAAACTGTTTTTT,CASSRGGTGNEKLFF
TRBV7-3,NA,TRBJ2-2,NA,TGTGCCAGCAGGCAAGCGGTGAACACCGGGGAGCTGTTTTTT,CASRQAVNTGELFF
TRBV7-3,TRBD2,TRBJ2-3,NA,TGTGCCAGCAGCCCGGTTGGTAGCGGGAGGGGTGATACGCAGTATTTT,CASSPVGSGRGDTQYF
TRBV5-3,NA,TRBJ2-7,NA,TGTGCCAGAAGAAAGCCCTCGATTGCCTACGAGCAGTACTTC,CARRKPSIAYEQYF
TRBV11-2,TRBD2,TRBJ2-7,NA,TGTGCCAGCAGCCCGGCCGGGACTAGCGGGGGTTGGGGGAACGAGCAGTACTTC,CASSPAGTSGGWGNEQYF
TRBV7-2,NA,TRBJ2-2,NA,TGTGCCAGCAGCATCTCCATGCGGCTTTGGGACACCGGGGAGCTGTTTTTT,CASSISMRLWDTGELFF
TRBV7-8,NA,TRBJ1-5,NA,TGTGCCAGCAGCTTGACGGGGAAGGAGAGGCAGCCCCAGCATTTT,CASSLTGKERQPQHF
TRBV14,NA,TRBJ1-5,NA,TGTGCCCCCTTCAGATTGGCATGTGTTGGGCATATCCGAATACATAATCAGCCCCAGCATTTT,CAPFRLACVGHIRIHNQPQHF
TRBV28,TRBD2,TRBJ2-2,NA,TGTGCCAGCAATAGCGGGGTTAGGGAGCTGTTTTTT,CASNSGVRELFF
TRBV6-5,TRBD2,TRBJ2-5,few,TGTGCCAGCAGTTACTCGGGACTAGCGGGAGAAGAGACCCAGTACTTC,CASSYSGLAGEETQYF
TRBV5-1,TRBD2,TRBJ2-7,once,TGCGCCAGCAGCTTGGGACTAGCGGGAGCCGAGCAGTACTTC,CASSLGLAGAEQYF
TRBV27,TRBD2,TRBJ2-7,NA,TGTGCCAGCAGTTCCGGACTAGCGGTTCCTTACGAGCAGTACTTC,CASSSGLAVPYEQYF
TRBV28,NA,TRBJ2-7,once,TGTGCCAGCAGTTTGCCAGGGTTGTACGAGCAGTACTTC,CASSLPGLYEQYF
TRBV10-2,NA,TRBJ2-7,NA,TGCGCCAGCGGACTGGAGTACTACGAGCAGTACTTC,CASGLEYYEQYF
TRBV28,NA,TRBJ2-7,NA,TGTGCCAGCAGTACCAGGGGAGAATCACCCTACGAGCAGTACTTC,CASSTRGESPYEQYF
TRBV18,NA,TRBJ2-2,NA,TGTGCCAGCTCACCCCAAGCGGGGAACACCGGGGAGCTGTTTTTT,CASSPQAGNTGELFF
TRBV18,TRBD2,TRBJ2-2,NA,TGTGCCAGCTCACCATCTAGCGGGGGGCCCCGGAACACCGGGGAGCTGTTTTTT,CASSPSSGGPRNTGELFF
TRBV28,TRBD2,TRBJ2-3,NA,TGTGCCAGCAGTACTCTTGGGGGGAGGCCCCCGGGGGGTACGCAGTATTTT,CASSTLGGRPPGGTQYF
TRBV7-9,NA,TRBJ2-5,NA,TGTGCCAGCAGCCCCTCGGGAACCCAGTACTTC,CASSPSGTQYF
TRBV4-1,TRBD1,TRBJ1-5,NA,TGCGCCAGCAGCCAAGATAGGGGCGGACAGGGGGGCTATCAGCCCCAGCATTTT,CASSQDRGGQGGYQPQHF
TRBV28,TRBD2,TRBJ2-7,NA,TGTGCCAGCAGTCCCCGACGCGTATGGCGGGAGCGGGGAGTGGGCGAGCAGTACTTC,CASSPRRVWRERGVGEQYF
TRBV7-8,NA,TRBJ1-2,once,TGTGCCAGCAGCTTAGAGTGGCAGGGGCTCTATGGCTACACCTTC,CASSLEWQGLYGYTF
TRBV6-5,TRBD1,TRBJ2-2,NA,TGTGCCAGCGGGGGACAGGTGAACACCGGGGAGCTGTTTTTT,CASGGQVNTGELFF
TRBV19,TRBD2,TRBJ2-1,few,TGTGCCAGTAGGCCTCTAGCGGGCCGCTCCTACAATGAGCAGTTCTTC,CASRPLAGRSYNEQFF
TRBV4-3,NA,TRBJ1-5,NA,TGCGCCAGCAGCCAAGAGTGGGGGCCGTATCAGCCCCAGCATTTT,CASSQEWGPYQPQHF
TRBV5-1,TRBD1,TRBJ2-5,NA,TGCGCCAGCAGCTACGGACAGGGGGAAGAGACCCAGTACTTC,CASSYGQGEETQYF
TRBV6-1,NA,TRBJ2-7,NA,TGTGCCAGCAGTCAGACTGGAAACTACGAGCAGTACTTC,CASSQTGNYEQYF
TRBV19,TRBD1,TRBJ2-5,once,TGTGCCAGTAGGGACAGGGGGGAAGAGACCCAGTACTTC,CASRDRGEETQYF
TRBV12-2,NA,TRBJ1-5,NA,TGTGCAAGTCGCTTTGACCCTCCGAGGAGGGTTCAGCCCCAGCATTTT,CASRFDPPRRVQPQHF
TRBV4-2,TRBD1,TRBJ2-3,NA,TGTGCCAGCAGCCAAGAAGACAGGGGTACCACAGATACGCAGTATTTT,CASSQEDRGTTDTQYF
TRBV27,TRBD1,TRBJ2-2,NA,TGTGCCAGCAGTCCGGACAGGGGCGGCGGGGAGCTGTTTTTT,CASSPDRGGGELFF
TRBV27,NA,TRBJ1-2,NA,TGTGCCAGCCGGGGGTCCTCTCAGGACTATGGCTACACCTTC,CASRGSSQDYGYTF
TRBV7-9,TRBD1,TRBJ2-1,many,TGTGCCAGCAGCTTAATTGGGACAGGGAAGGCGGATGAGCAGTTCTTC,CASSLIGTGKADEQFF
TRBV6-5,NA,TRBJ2-2,NA,TGTGCCAGCAGTTACTCGGGGCCAGACACCGGGGAGCTGTTTTTT,CASSYSGPDTGELFF
TRBV7-9,TRBD1,TRBJ2-7,NA,TGTGCCAGCAGCTCGCCGACAGGGAATCCCTACGAGCAGTACTTC,CASSSPTGNPYEQYF